This entry is about one T cell receptor (beta chain). Its antigen is currently unknown. Survey level resolution was used for TCRB sequencing. TCRdb's copy holds only in-frame clones and misses some; the assay was immunoSEQ multiplex PCR. Found here are roughly 13,000 clones, 80% to 90% of them singletons; the top ten hold around 0.3%. The data derive from a study of follicular helper T cells after annual influenza vaccination. Study-wide findings and caveats: Just about 9.5-21% of cells analyzed had recovered productive TCRB sequences.

Time point specified: 2014-2015 season, pre-vaccination. Germline V gene data show CDR1 as SGHAT and CDR2 as FQNNGV. This CDR3 has 19 residues. V lost 4 bases and J lost 0; bases outside the gene matches: 14. The specimen was CXCR5- memory CD4+ T cells sorted from blood, collected on the day of influenza vaccination. The gene calls are TRBV11-2 and TRBJ2-5, with 10 positions matching TRBD1. The receptor was isolated from an adult who received the influenza vaccine. CDR3 sequence: CASSSGESGQGPNQETQYF. Written as DNA, the CDR3 is TGTGCCAGCAGCTCCGGGGAGTCGGGACAGGGGCCCAACCAAGAGACCCAGTACTTC.